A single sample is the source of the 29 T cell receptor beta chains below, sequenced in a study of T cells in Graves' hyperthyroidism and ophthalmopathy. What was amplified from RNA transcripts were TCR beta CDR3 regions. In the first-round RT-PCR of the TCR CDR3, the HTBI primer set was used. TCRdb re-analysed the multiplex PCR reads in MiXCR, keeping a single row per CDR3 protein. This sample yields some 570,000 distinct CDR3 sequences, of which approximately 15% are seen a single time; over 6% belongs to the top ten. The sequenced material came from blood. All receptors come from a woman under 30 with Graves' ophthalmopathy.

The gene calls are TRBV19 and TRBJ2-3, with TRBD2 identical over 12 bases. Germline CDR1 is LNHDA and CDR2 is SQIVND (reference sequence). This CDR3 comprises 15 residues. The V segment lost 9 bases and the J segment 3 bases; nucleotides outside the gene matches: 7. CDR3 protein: CASQTSGSGTDTQYF. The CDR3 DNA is TGTGCCAGCCAGACTAGCGGGAGTGGGACAGATACGCAGTATTTT.

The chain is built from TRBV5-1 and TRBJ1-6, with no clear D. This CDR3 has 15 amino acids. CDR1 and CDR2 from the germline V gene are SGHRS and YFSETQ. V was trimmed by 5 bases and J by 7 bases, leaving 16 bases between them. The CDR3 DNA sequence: TGCGCCAGCAGGTCGGACTTCTCGGCCAATTCACCCCTCCACTTT. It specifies CASRSDFSANSPLHF. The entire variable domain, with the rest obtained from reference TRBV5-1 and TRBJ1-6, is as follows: KAGVTQTPRYLIKTRGQQVTLSCSPISGHRSVSWYQQTPGQGLQFLFEYFSETQRNKGNFPGRFSGRQFSNSRSEMNVSTLELGDSALYLCASRSDFSANSPLHFGNGTRLTVT.

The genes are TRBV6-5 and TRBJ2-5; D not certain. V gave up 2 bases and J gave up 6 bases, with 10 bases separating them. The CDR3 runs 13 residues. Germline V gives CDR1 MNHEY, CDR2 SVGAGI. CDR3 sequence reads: CASSYPGWQTQYF. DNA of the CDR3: TGTGCCAGCAGTTACCCTGGGTGGCAGACCCAGTACTTC.

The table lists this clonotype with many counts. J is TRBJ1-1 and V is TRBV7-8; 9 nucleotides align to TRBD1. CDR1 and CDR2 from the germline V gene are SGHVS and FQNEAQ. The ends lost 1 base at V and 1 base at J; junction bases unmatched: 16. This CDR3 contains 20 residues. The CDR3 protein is CASSLGTGEYFPPRNTEAFF. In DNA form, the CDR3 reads TGTGCCAGCAGCTTAGGGACAGGGGAATATTTCCCCCCTAGGAACACTGAAGCTTTCTTT.

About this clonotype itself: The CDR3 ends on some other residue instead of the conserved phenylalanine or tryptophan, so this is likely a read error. The CDR3 nucleotides read TGTGCCTGGAGTGTGCAAGGAACGGCTAATGAAAAACTGTTTGTT. It specifies CAWSVQGTANEKLFV. This chain links TRBV30 with TRBJ1-4, with D unresolved. Trimming took off 0 bases at V and 3 bases at J, with 11 bases between the two ends. This CDR3 is built from 15 residues. CDR1 is GTSNPN and CDR2 is SVGIG in the germline V gene (reference sequence).

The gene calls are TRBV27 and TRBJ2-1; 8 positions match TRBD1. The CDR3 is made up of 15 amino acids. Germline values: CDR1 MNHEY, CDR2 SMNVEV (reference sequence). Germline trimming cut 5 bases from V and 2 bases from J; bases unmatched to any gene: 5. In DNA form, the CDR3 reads TGTGCCAGCAGTCCTCGGACAGGGCCCTACAATGAGCAGTTCTTC. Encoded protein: CASSPRTGPYNEQFF.

This chain's CDR3 is CASSIRDTYRETQYF. CDR3 DNA sequence: TGTGCCAGCAGCATCCGGGACACTTACCGCGAGACCCAGTACTTC. The chain recombines TRBV7-9 with TRBJ2-5; a possible D gene is TRBD1 (6 bases). Germline loops: CDR1 SEHNR, CDR2 FQNEAQ (reference sequence). Trimming pared 5 bases from V and 5 bases from J, leaving 18 bases between. The CDR3 consists of 15 residues. Complete variable domain (other parts from reference TRBV7-9 and TRBJ2-5): DTGVSQNPRHKITKRGQNVTFRCDPISEHNRLYWYRQTLGQGPEFLTYFQNEAQLEKSRLLSDRFSAERPKGSFSTLEIQRTEQGDSAMYLCASSIRDTYRETQYFGPGTRLLVL.

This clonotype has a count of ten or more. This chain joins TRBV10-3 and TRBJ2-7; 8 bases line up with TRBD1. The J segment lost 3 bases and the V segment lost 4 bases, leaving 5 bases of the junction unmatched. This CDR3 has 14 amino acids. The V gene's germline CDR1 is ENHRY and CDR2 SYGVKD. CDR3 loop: CAISAGTGYYEQYF. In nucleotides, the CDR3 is TGTGCCATCAGTGCGGGGACAGGTTACTACGAGCAGTACTTC.

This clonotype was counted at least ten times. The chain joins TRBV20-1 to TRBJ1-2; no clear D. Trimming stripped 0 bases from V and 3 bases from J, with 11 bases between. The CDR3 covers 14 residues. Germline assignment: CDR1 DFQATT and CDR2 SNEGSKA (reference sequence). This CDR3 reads CSARDALDDYGYTF. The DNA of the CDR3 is TGCAGTGCTAGAGATGCACTGGACGACTATGGCTACACCTTC.

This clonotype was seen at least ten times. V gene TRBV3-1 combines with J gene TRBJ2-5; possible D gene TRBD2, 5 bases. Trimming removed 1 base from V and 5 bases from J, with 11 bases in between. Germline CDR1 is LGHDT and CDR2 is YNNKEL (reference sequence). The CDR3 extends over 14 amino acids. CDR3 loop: CASSQAAAGETQYF. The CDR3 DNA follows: TGTGCCAGCAGCCAAGCGGCGGCGGGCGAGACCCAGTACTTC.

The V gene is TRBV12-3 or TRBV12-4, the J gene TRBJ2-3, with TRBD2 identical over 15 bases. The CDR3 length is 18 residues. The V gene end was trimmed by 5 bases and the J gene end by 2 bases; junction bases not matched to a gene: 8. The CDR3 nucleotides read TGTGCCAGCAGTCCCGGACTAGCGGGAGGGGGAAACACAGATACGCAGTATTTT. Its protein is CASSPGLAGGGNTDTQYF.

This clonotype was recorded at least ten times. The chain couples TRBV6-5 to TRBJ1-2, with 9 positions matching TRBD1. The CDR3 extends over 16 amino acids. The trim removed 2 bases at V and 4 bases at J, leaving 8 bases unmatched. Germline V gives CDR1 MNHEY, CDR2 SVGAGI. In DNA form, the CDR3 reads TGTGCCAGCAGTTACGAAAAACAGGGGGCAACCTATGGCTACACCTTC. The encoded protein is CASSYEKQGATYGYTF.

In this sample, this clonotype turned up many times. The CDR3 DNA reads TGTGCCAGCAGTTCTCAGGGCAGGGTGGTTGGCTACACCTTC. Its translation: CASSSQGRVVGYTF. The V gene is TRBV28, the J gene TRBJ1-2; a possible D gene is TRBD1 (5 bases). Trimming left V 4 bases short and J 7 bases short, with 16 bases between. The germline V gene encodes CDR1 MDHEN and CDR2 SYDVKM. The CDR3 is 14 amino acids.

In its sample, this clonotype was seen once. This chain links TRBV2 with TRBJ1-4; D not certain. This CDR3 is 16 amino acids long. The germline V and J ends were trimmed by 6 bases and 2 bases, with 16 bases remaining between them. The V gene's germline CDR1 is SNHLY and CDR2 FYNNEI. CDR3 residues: CASRGGTFLTNEKLFF. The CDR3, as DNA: TGTGCCAGCAGGGGAGGCACCTTTTTGACTAATGAAAAACTGTTTTTT. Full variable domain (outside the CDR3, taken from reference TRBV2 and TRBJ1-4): EPEVTQTPSHQVTQMGQEVILRCVPISNHLYFYWYRQILGQKVEFLVSFYNNEISEKSEIFDDQFSVERPDGSNFTLKIRSTKLEDSAMYFCASRGGTFLTNEKLFFGSGTQLSVL.

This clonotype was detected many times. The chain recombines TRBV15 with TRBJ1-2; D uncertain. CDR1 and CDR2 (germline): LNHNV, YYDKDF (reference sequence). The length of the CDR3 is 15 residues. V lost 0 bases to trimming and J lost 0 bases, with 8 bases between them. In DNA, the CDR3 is TGTGCCACCAGCAGAGAGACAACAGCTAACTATGGCTACACCTTC. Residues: CATSRETTANYGYTF.

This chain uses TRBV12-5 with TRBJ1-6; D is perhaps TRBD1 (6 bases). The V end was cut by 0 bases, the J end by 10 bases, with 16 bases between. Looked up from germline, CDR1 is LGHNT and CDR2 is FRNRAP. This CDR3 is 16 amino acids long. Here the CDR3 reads CASGLVSGGRRSPLHF. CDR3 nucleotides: TGTGCTAGTGGTTTGGTATCGGGGGGGCGTCGGTCACCCCTCCACTTT.

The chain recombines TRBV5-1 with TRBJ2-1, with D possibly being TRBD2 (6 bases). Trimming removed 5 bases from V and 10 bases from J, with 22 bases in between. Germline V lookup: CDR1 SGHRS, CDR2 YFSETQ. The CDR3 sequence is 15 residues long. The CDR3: CASRLGLRGVREQFF. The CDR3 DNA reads TGCGCCAGCAGACTGGGACTCCGCGGGGTACGAGAGCAGTTCTTC.

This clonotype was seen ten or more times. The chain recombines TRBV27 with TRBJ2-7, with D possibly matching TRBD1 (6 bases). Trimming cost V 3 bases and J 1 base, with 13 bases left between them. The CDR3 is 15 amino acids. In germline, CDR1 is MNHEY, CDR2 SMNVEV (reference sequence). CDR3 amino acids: CASSFQGRGSYEQYF. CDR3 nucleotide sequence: TGTGCCAGCAGTTTTCAGGGGCGCGGGTCCTACGAGCAGTACTTC.

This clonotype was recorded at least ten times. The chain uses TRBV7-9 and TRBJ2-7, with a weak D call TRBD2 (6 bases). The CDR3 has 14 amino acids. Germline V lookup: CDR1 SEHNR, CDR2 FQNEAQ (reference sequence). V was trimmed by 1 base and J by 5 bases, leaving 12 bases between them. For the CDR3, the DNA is TGTGCCAGCAGCTTAGTTGCTAGCGTCGACGAGCAGTACTTC. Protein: CASSLVASVDEQYF.

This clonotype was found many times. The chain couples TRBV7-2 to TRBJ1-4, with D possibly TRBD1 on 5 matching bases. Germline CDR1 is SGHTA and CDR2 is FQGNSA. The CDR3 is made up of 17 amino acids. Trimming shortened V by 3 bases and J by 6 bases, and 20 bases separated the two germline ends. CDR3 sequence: CASSFIGGGGTYEKLFF. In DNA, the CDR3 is TGTGCCAGCAGCTTTATTGGAGGCGGGGGAACCTATGAAAAACTGTTTTTT.

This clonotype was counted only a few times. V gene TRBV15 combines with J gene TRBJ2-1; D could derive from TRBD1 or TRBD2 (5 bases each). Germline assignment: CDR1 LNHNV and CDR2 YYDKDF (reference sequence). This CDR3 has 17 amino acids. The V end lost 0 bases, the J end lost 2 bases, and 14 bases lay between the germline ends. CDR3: CATSRDLIPGPYNEQFF. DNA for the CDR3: TGTGCCACCAGCAGAGACCTGATTCCGGGGCCCTACAATGAGCAGTTCTTC.

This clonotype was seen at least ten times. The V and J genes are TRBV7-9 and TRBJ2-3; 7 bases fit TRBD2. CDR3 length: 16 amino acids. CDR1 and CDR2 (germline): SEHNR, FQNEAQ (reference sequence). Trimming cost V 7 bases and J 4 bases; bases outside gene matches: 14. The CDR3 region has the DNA TGTGCCAGCATTACTGGCGCGGGAGTAGGAGCAGATACGCAGTATTTT. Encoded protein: CASITGAGVGADTQYF.

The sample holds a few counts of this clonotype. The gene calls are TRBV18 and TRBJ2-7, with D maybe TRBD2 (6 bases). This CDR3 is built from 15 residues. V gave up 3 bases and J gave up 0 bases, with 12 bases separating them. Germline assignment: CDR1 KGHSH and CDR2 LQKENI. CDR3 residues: CASSPAGRSSYEQYF. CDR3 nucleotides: TGTGCCAGCTCACCTGCGGGACGGAGCTCCTACGAGCAGTACTTC.

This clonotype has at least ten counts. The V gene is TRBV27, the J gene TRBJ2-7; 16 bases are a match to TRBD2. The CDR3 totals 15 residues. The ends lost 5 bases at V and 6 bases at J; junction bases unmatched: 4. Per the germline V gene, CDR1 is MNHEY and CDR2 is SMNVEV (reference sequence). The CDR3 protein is CASSGTSGRETEQYF. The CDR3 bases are TGTGCCAGCAGTGGGACTAGCGGGAGGGAGACCGAGCAGTACTTC.

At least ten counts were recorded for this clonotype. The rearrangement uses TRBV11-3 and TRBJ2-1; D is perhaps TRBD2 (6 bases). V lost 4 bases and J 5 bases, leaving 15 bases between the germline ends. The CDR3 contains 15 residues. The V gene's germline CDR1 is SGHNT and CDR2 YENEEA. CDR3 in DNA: TGTGCCAGCAGCTCCGAAGCGGGCCTTCACAATGAGCAGTTCTTC. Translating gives CASSSEAGLHNEQFF. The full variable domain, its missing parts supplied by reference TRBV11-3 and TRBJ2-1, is EAGVVQSPRYKIIEKKQPVAFWCNPISGHNTLYWYLQNLGQGPELLIRYENEEAVDDSQLPKDRFSAERLKGVDSTLKIQPAELGDSAVYLCASSSEAGLHNEQFFGPGTRLTVL.

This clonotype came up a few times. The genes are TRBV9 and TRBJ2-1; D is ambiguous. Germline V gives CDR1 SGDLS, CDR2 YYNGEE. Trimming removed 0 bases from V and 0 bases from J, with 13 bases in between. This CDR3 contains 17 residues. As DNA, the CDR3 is TGTGCCAGCAGCGTAGCTGGGCTAGTGGGCTCCTACAATGAGCAGTTCTTC. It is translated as CASSVAGLVGSYNEQFF.

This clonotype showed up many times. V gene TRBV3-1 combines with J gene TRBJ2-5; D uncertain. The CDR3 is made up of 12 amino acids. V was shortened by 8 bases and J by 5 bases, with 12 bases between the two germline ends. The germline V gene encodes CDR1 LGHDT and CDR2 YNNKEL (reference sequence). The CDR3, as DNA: TGTGCCAGCCGCCGCGGTGGTGAGACCCAGTACTTC. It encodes CASRRGGETQYF.

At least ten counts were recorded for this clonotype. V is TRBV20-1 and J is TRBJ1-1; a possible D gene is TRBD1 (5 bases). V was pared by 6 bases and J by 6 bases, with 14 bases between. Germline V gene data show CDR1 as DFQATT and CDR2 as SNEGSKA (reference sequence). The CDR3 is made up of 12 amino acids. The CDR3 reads CSAGAGEAEAFF. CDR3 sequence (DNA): TGCAGTGCGGGCGCGGGGGAGGCTGAAGCTTTCTTT.

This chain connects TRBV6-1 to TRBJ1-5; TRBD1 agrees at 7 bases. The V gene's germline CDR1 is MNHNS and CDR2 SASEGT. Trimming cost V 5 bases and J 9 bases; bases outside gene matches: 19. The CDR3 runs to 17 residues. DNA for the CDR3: TGTGCCAGCAGTTCTTCCAACACCTTACAGGGGATTCGGCCCCAGCATTTT. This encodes CASSSSNTLQGIRPQHF.